This T cell receptor (beta chain) appears in the sequencing data of a study of beta chain features in type 1 diabetes. On the study more broadly: Patients did not differ from healthy donors in age, gender or cell yield. Study-level points and caveats: The study found moderately but significantly shorter TCRB CDR3s in all four CD4+ subsets of Type 1 diabetes patients. Highly expressing activated T cells could be over-counted with a cDNA template.

Germline V lookup: CDR1 SGDLS, CDR2 YYNGEE. This CDR3 has 15 residues. V dropped 4 bases and J dropped 4; count of bases not matched to a gene: 8. The isolated RNA, all of it, was reverse transcribed, so expressed TCRB transcripts were what got sequenced. TCRdb keeps only in-frame clones here, not all; method: immunoSEQ multiplex PCR. The data hold 600,000 to 700,000 clones, with roughly an eighth observed a single time. The table lists this clone with many counts. The target antigen is unknown. The sequence was collected from a man under 40 with type 1 diabetes. The chain combines TRBV9 with TRBJ2-3; TRBD1 matches at 8 bases. Sequenced sample: naive CD4+ T cells from blood. CDR3 in amino acids: CASSRSSQGADTQYF. The CDR3 DNA follows: TGTGCCAGCAGCCGATCCTCACAGGGGGCAGATACGCAGTATTTT.